This record looks at one T cell receptor beta chain sequence and its context. Clones were sequenced by immunoSEQ multiplex PCR, and TCRdb holds only the in-frame ones, with some missing. Of hundreds of thousands of clones listed, 88% are singletons. This study enrolled people aged about 18 to 100 from approximately 24 US geographic areas. What the recovered Cohort 3 donors had was two negative PCRs, clearance, or symptom resolution. The sample is drawn from a study of blood T cell repertoires in COVID-19. Study background: Specimens from acute and convalescent COVID-19 originated in the United States, Italy and Spain. Nucleic acid was either cDNA or gDNA, and it came from T cells, B-cell-depleted T cells, or PBMCs.

The CDR3 contains 18 residues. Trimming took 2 bases from V and 2 from J, leaving 19 bases between them. Germline assignment: CDR1 MNHEY and CDR2 SVGEGT. The chain is built from TRBV6-2 or TRBV6-3 and TRBJ2-1; D is possibly TRBD2 (5 bases). This receptor was obtained from a woman between 45 and 60 years old who had recovered from COVID-19. The sequenced sample consisted of PBMCs or T cells enriched from blood (not recorded which). The CDR3, as DNA: TGTGCCAGCAGTTACCCTCCAAGGGCCGGACTGGCCTACAATGAGCAGTTCTTC. Its translation: CASSYPPRAGLAYNEQFF.